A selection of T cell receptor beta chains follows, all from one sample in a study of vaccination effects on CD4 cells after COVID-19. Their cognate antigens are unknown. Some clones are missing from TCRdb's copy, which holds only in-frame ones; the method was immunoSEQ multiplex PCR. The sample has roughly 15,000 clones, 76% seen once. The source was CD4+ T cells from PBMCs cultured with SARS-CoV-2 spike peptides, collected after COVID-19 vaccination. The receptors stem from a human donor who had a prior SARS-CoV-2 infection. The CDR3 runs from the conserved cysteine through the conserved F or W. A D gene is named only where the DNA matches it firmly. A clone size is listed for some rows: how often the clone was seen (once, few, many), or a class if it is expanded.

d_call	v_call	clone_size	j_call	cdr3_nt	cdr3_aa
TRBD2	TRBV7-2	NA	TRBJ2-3	TGTGCCAGCAGCTTTAGCGGGAGCACAGATACGCAGTATTTT	CASSFSGSTDTQYF
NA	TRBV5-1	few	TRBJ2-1	TGCGCCAGCTCCCCGGACAGTGACAATGAGCAGTTCTTC	CASSPDSDNEQFF
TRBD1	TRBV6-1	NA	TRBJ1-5	TGTGCCAGCAGTATGACAGGGCACCTCCAGCCCCAGCATTTT	CASSMTGHLQPQHF
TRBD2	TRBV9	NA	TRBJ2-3	TGTGCCAGCAGCAAGACGGTCCGCGGGGGGGGACTTTTCACAGATACGCAGTATTTT	CASSKTVRGGGLFTDTQYF
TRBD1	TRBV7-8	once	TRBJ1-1	TGTGCCAGCAGCTTAGGGTACAGGGGTAAGAACACTGAAGCTTTCTTT	CASSLGYRGKNTEAFF
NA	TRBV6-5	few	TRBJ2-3	TGTGCCAGCAGAAGACGGACTGATAACACAGATACGCAGTATTTT	CASRRRTDNTDTQYF
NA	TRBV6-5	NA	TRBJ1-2	TGTGCCAGTAAAACAGGGTCCAACTATGGCTACACCTTC	CASKTGSNYGYTF
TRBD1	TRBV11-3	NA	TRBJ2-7	TGTGCCAGCAGCTCCTGGACAGGGCAAGAGCAGTACTTC	CASSSWTGQEQYF
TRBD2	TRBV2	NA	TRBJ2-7	TGTGCCAGCAGCGCCGGACTAGCGGGAGCCTACGAGCAGTACTTC	CASSAGLAGAYEQYF
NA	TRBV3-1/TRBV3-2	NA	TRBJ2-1	TGTGCCAGCAGCGACCGGGACATCAATGAGCAGTTCTTC	CASSDRDINEQFF
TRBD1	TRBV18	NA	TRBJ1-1	TGTGCCAGCTCACCACAATCACAGGGGACCACTGAAGCTTTCTTT	CASSPQSQGTTEAFF
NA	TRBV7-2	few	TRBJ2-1	TGTGCCAGCAGCGGTGCGTACAATGAGCAGTTCTTC	CASSGAYNEQFF
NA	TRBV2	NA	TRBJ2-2	TGTGCCAGCAGAGAGTGGGGTACGGGTACCGGGGAGCTGTTTTTT	CASREWGTGTGELFF
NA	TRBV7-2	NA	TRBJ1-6	TGTGCCAGCAGCTCCCCCCCCTCAGCCTATTCACCCCTCCACTTT	CASSSPPSAYSPLHF
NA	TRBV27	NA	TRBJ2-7	TGTGCCAGCAGTCCCCACCGATACTCCTACGAGCAGTACTTC	CASSPHRYSYEQYF
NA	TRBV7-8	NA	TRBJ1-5	TGTGCCAGCAGCTTACGGGCCGGAGGAGGGGTGCCCCAGCATTTT	CASSLRAGGGVPQHF
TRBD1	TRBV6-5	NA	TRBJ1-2	TGTGCCAGCAGGGCAGGGGGCGATAGCTACACCTTC	CASRAGGDSYTF
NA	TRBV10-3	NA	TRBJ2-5	TGTGCCATCAGTGGGTTGTTGGGATCTGGGGAGACCCAGTACTTC	CAISGLLGSGETQYF
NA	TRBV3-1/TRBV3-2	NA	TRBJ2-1	TGTGCCAGCAGCCAAGAAGCTTACAATGAGCAGTTCTTC	CASSQEAYNEQFF
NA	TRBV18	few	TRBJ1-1	TGTGCCAGCTCACGCCACCCGACAGGCGAGACTGAAGCTTTCTTT	CASSRHPTGETEAFF
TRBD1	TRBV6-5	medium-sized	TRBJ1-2	TGTGCCAGCAGTTTGACAGGGGGGGGGATCTATGGCTACACCTTC	CASSLTGGGIYGYTF
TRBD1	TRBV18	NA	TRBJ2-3	TGTGCCAGCTCACCACAAGCCGGGACAGGGGGTAAAGATACGCAGTATTTT	CASSPQAGTGGKDTQYF
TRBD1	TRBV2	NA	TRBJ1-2	TGTGCCAGCAGTGAAAGGCTATACAGGGGGCATGGTGGCTACACCTTC	CASSERLYRGHGGYTF
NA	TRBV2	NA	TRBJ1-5	TGTGCCAGCAGACGGGGGGGCAATCAGCCCCAGCATTTT	CASRRGGNQPQHF
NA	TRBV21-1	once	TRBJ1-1	TGTGCCAGCAGCAAAGAGACGGTGGACACTGAAGCTTTCTTT	CASSKETVDTEAFF
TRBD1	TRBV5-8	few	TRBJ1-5	TGTGCCAGCAGCTTTGACAGGGGCGAACGCAATCAGCCCCAGCATTTT	CASSFDRGERNQPQHF
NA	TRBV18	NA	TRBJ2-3	TGTGCCAGCTCACCACCGGTGGCCACAGATACGCAGTATTTT	CASSPPVATDTQYF
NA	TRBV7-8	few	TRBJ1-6	TGTGCCAGCAGCCCCCAGGGCAGAGATTCACCCCTCCACTTT	CASSPQGRDSPLHF
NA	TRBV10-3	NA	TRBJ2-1	TGTGCCACCGGCTTCGGCGGGGGCGGTTCCTACAATGAGCAGTTCTTC	CATGFGGGGSYNEQFF
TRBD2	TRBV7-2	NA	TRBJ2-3	TGTGCCAGCAGCCCCCACCGGACTAGCCGGCACACAGATACGCAGTATTTT	CASSPHRTSRHTDTQYF
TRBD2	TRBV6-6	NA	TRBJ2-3	TGTGCCAGCAGTCGCGGACTAGCGGGGGGGGGCACAGATACGCAGTATTTT	CASSRGLAGGGTDTQYF
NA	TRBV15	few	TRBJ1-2	TGTGCCACCAGCAGAGGCAGTTATGGCTACACCTTC	CATSRGSYGYTF
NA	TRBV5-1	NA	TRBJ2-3	TGCGCCAGCAGAGCGGACAAAGATACGCAGTATTTT	CASRADKDTQYF
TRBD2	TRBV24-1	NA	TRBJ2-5	TGTGCCACCAGTGCACCTAGCGGGCTCCAAGAGACCCAGTACTTC	CATSAPSGLQETQYF
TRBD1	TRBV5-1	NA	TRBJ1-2	TGCGCCAGCAGCGGCCGGACAGGGGACTATGGCTACACCTTC	CASSGRTGDYGYTF
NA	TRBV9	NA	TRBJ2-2	TGTGCCAGCAGCCCCTTCGAAGCGCGGTCGAACACCGGGGAGCTGTTTTTT	CASSPFEARSNTGELFF
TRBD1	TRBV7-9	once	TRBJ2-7	TGTGCCAGCAGCTTAGGCAGGGACAGTGTCTCCTACGAGCAGTACTTC	CASSLGRDSVSYEQYF
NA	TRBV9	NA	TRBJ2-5	TGTGCCAGCAGCGTAGGGGGCCAAGAGACCCAGTACTTC	CASSVGGQETQYF
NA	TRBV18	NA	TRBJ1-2	TGTGCCAGCTCACCAGAGGGGCAGGGGAGTCGCTACACCTTC	CASSPEGQGSRYTF
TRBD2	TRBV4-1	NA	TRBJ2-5	TGCGCCAGCAGCGCCCGACTAGCCCCAAGCCAAGAGACCCAGTACTTC	CASSARLAPSQETQYF
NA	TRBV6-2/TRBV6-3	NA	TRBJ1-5	TGTGCCAGCAGTTACTCATGGCAGCCCCAGCATTTT	CASSYSWQPQHF
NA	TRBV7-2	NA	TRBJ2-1	TGTGCCAGCCGACCGCAGGGAGCCTACAATGAGCAGTTCTTC	CASRPQGAYNEQFF
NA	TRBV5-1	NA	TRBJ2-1	TGCGCCAGCGGCCTAGAGGTTGAGCAGTTCTTC	CASGLEVEQFF
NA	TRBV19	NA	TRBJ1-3	TGTGCCAGTACCCGAGGGGGTAGCGGAAACACCATATATTTT	CASTRGGSGNTIYF
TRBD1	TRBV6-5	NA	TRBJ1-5	TGTGCCAGCAGTCGAACGACAGGGGTTCAGCCCCAGCATTTT	CASSRTTGVQPQHF
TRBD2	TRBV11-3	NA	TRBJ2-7	TGTGCCGGCAGCTTAGAGGGCAGCACTAGCGCCGAGCAGTACTTC	CAGSLEGSTSAEQYF
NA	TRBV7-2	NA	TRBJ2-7	TGTGCCAGCAGCTTCGGTGAGGGGGGTTCCCTACCCTACGAGCAGTACTTC	CASSFGEGGSLPYEQYF
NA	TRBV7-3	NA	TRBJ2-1	TGTGCCAGCAGCTTAAGCGGGCGGTACAATGAGCAGTTCTTC	CASSLSGRYNEQFF
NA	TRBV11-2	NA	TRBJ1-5	TGTGCCAGCAGCTTAGCAGGGGATCAGCCCCAGCATTTT	CASSLAGDQPQHF
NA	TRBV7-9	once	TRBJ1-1	TGTGCCAGCAGTTATACTGGGTCTTTGCGCACTGAAGCTTTCTTT	CASSYTGSLRTEAFF
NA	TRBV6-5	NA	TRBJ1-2	TGTGCCAGCAGTCGGACATTCACTCGTAACTATGGCTACACCTTC	CASSRTFTRNYGYTF
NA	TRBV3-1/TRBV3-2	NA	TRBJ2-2	TGTGCCAGCAGCCACGTCGGGGGGCAGTACACCGGGGAGCTGTTTTTT	CASSHVGGQYTGELFF
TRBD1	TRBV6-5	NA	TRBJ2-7	TGTGCCAGCAGTTACCGATACAGGGGCTCCTACGAGCAGTACTTC	CASSYRYRGSYEQYF
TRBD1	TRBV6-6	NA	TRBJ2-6	TGTGCCAGCAGTCGACAGGGCGACGTCCTGACTTTC	CASSRQGDVLTF
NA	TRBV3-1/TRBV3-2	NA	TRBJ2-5	TGTGCCAGCAGCCAAGCCGGGTTACGGCAAGAGACCCAGTACTTC	CASSQAGLRQETQYF
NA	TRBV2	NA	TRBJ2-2	TGTGCTGGAGGAGCAAACGGGGAGCTGTTTTTT	CAGGANGELFF
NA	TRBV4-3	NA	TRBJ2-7	TGCGCCAGCAGCCAAGAGGAAGGGGTCTACGAGCAGTACTTC	CASSQEEGVYEQYF